Listed below are T cell receptor beta chains from one sample, sequenced in a study of graft-versus-host responses after intestinal transplantation. The antigens these receptors bind are not known. The data were produced by immunoSEQ multiplex PCR, yet TCRdb's version contains in-frame clones alone and is incomplete. The sample shows 55,000 to 65,000 clones, 90% to 95% of them seen only once. The sequencing used unstimulated CD4+ T cells sorted from spleen or lymph node cells, collected before transplant. The source of these receptors is a human donor who was the organ donor for an intestinal transplant. The CDR3 runs from the conserved cysteine through the conserved F or W. A D gene is named only where the DNA matches it firmly. Clone size is stated in some rows and not others, as once, few, many or a class when expanded.

>TRBJ2-7|TRBV5-1|once|13|-
TGCGCCAGCAGCTTGGACGGGTCCTACGAGCAGTACTTC
CASSLDGSYEQYF
>TRBJ2-5|TRBV5-4|-|14|-
TGTGCCAGCAGCTTGGCAGGGTTGCAAGAGACCCAGTACTTC
CASSLAGLQETQYF
>TRBJ2-7|TRBV29-1|-|15|-
TGCAGCGTTGAAGATTACTCAGGGAAGTCGGGCGAGCAGTACTTC
CSVEDYSGKSGEQYF
>TRBJ2-1|TRBV14|-|13|-
TGTGCCAGCAGGAGGGCCACCTGGGGGCTGCAGTTCTTC
CASRRATWGLQFF
>TRBJ2-2|TRBV5-1|-|15|-
TGCGCCAGCAGCTTGGCCTTCTCCGGGCCCGGGGAGCTGTTTTTT
CASSLAFSGPGELFF
>TRBJ1-2|TRBV12-5|-|15|-
TGTGCTAGTGGTTTGGGTGCATCCAGGGGTCAAGGCTACACCTTC
CASGLGASRGQGYTF
>TRBJ2-7|TRBV5-1|-|12|-
TGTGCCAGCAGCTTGGTAGGATACGAGCAGTACTTC
CASSLVGYEQYF
>TRBJ2-3|TRBV5-4|-|14|-
TGTGCCAGCAGCTTGACGGGCCGCACAGATACGCAGTATTTT
CASSLTGRTDTQYF
>TRBJ1-5|TRBV5-1|-|14|-
TGCGCCAGCAGCTTGAATGGGGGTGGGCAGCCCCAGCATTTT
CASSLNGGGQPQHF
>TRBJ2-1|TRBV7-3|-|16|TRBD2
TGTGCCAGCAGCCCCCAACCGGGACTAGCCCCGAATGAGCAGTTCTTC
CASSPQPGLAPNEQFF
>TRBJ1-1|TRBV6-5|-|14|-
TGTGCCAGCCGGGGTGCCGGGTCGATCGCTGAAGCTTTCTTT
CASRGAGSIAEAFF
>TRBJ1-2|TRBV6-5|-|14|-
TGTGCCAGCAGTTACTCGCCCACCATAAATGGCTACACCTTC
CASSYSPTINGYTF
>TRBJ2-3|TRBV5-1|-|15|-
TGCGCCAGCAGCTTGATCAGGGTGGGCACAGATACGCAGTATTTT
CASSLIRVGTDTQYF
>TRBJ2-3|TRBV7-8|-|18|-
TGTGCCAGCAGCTTATCTTTTGGTCACACGAGCAGCACAGATACGCAGTATTTT
CASSLSFGHTSSTDTQYF
>TRBJ1-2|TRBV5-1|-|14|TRBD1
TGCGCCAGCAGCTTGGTACAGGGGGACTATGGCTACACCTTC
CASSLVQGDYGYTF
>TRBJ1-2|TRBV6-5|-|15|-
TGTGCCAGCAGTTACTCGATATCCAGGGGCCGGGGCTACACCTTC
CASSYSISRGRGYTF
>TRBJ2-7|TRBV30|-|12|-
TGTGCCTGGAGTGTTCGAGGGTACGAGCAGTACTTC
CAWSVRGYEQYF
>TRBJ2-5|TRBV4-1|-|16|-
TGCGCCAGCAGCCACCTGGGAGGGGGGGAGCAAGAGACCCAGTACTTC
CASSHLGGGEQETQYF
>TRBJ2-5|TRBV2|-|15|TRBD2
TGTGCCAGCAGTGAAAGGCGGGGGGGCAGGGAGACCCAGTACTTC
CASSERRGGRETQYF
>TRBJ2-2|TRBV6-5|-|15|-
TGTGCCAGCAGTTCCCCGTCCGAGGGGTGGGGGGAGCTGTTTTTT
CASSSPSEGWGELFF
>TRBJ1-1|TRBV7-2|-|13|-
TGTGCCAGCAGCTTAAGGGGATGGACTGAAGCTTTCTTT
CASSLRGWTEAFF
>TRBJ2-5|TRBV4-3|-|13|-
TGCGCCAGCAGCCAAGACAATCTGGGGACCCAGTACTTC
CASSQDNLGTQYF
>TRBJ1-5|TRBV10-2|-|17|-
TGCGCCAGCAGTTCTGCGGGGCAGAAGCCTCACAATCAGCCCCAGCATTTT
CASSSAGQKPHNQPQHF
>TRBJ2-5|TRBV2|-|16|TRBD2
TGTGCCAGCAGTCCCCATAGCGGGGGGATGGGAGAGACCCAGTACTTC
CASSPHSGGMGETQYF
>TRBJ2-1|TRBV6-6|-|15|TRBD1
TGTGCCAGCAGTCGAAGGACAGGGTTGGACAATGAGCAGTTCTTC
CASSRRTGLDNEQFF
>TRBJ2-1|TRBV4-3|-|18|TRBD2
TGCGCCAGCAGCCCATCTAGCGGGGGGGCCGCTTTCTACAATGAGCAGTTCTTC
CASSPSSGGAAFYNEQFF
>TRBJ2-7|TRBV5-1|-|14|-
TGCGCCAGCAGCTTTGTACCGGACTCCTACGAGCAGTACTTC
CASSFVPDSYEQYF
>TRBJ1-2|TRBV27|-|15|-
TGTGCCAGCAGTTTATCGCTACATCTTAACTATGGCTACACCTTC
CASSLSLHLNYGYTF
>TRBJ1-4|TRBV2|-|13|-
TGTGCCAGCAGTGGAGATTTTAATGAAAAACTGTTTTTT
CASSGDFNEKLFF
>TRBJ2-1|TRBV6-6|-|16|-
TGTGCCAGCACCCCCCCGGGGGACGTCTCCTACAATGAGCAGTTCTTC
CASTPPGDVSYNEQFF
>TRBJ2-3|TRBV27|-|14|-
TGTGCCACCACTGGGGTGGGAAAGGCAGATACGCAGTATTTT
CATTGVGKADTQYF
>TRBJ2-7|TRBV6-6|-|16|-
TGTGCCAGCAGTTACCAATGGACGGGACGGGTCTACGAGCAGTACTTC
CASSYQWTGRVYEQYF
>TRBJ2-7|TRBV7-6|-|15|TRBD2
TGTGCCAGCAGCTTCGGACTAGCGGGGGTATACGAGCAGTACTTC
CASSFGLAGVYEQYF
>TRBJ1-2|TRBV14|-|13|-
TGTGCCAGCAGTCAAGCTCGGTACCATGGCTACACCTTC
CASSQARYHGYTF
>TRBJ2-5|TRBV19|-|13|TRBD1
TGTGCCAGTAGCTGGGACAGCGAAGAGACCCAGTACTTC
CASSWDSEETQYF
>TRBJ1-2|TRBV9|-|13|-
TGTGCCAGCAGCGCCGACAGGAACTATGGCTACACCTTC
CASSADRNYGYTF